This TCR beta chain was retrieved from a study of T-cell reconstitution after alpha-beta-depleted transplantation in children. Preparation of the TCRbeta library used unique molecular identifiers. TCRdb independently ran MiXCR on the PCR reads; one entry per CDR3 protein. The table records around 600,000 distinct CDR3 sequences, roughly 15% of them present only once. The clonotype originates from a human donor who donated a stem cell graft to a child with acute myeloid leukemia. The sample in question was PBMCs from the stem cell graft donor, obtained from the stem cell graft.

The DNA of the CDR3 is TGCGCCAGCAGCGGGGGGACAAGGGACGAGCAGTACTTC. Encoded protein: CASSGGTRDEQYF. The chain carries TRBV5-1 and TRBJ2-7; D could derive from TRBD1 or TRBD2 (6 bases each). Germline CDR1 and CDR2: SGHRS and YFSETQ. V lost 4 bases, J lost 5 bases, and 13 bases lay in between. The CDR3 is made up of 13 amino acids. Based on the CDR3 plus reference TRBV5-1 and TRBJ2-7, the full variable domain is KAGVTQTPRYLIKTRGQQVTLSCSPISGHRSVSWYQQTPGQGLQFLFEYFSETQRNKGNFPGRFSGRQFSNSRSEMNVSTLELGDSALYLCASSGGTRDEQYFGPGTRLTVT.